This T cell receptor beta chain comes out of a study of shared clonotypes between healthy human individuals. Broader study findings: The sharing of 5% to 6.5% of naive CD4 clonotypes was seen across a few donors.

The CDR3 sequence is 15 residues long. Trimming cost V 8 bases and J 0 bases, with 16 bases left between them. The germline V gene has CDR1 MNHNS and CDR2 SASEGT. This clone was seen a handful of times. No antigen is known for it. Libraries were prepared by immunoSEQ multiplex PCR; TCRdb keeps only in-frame clonotypes and omits some of them. The sample lists 650,000 to 800,000 clones; 55% to 80% were seen once. The sample comprised memory CD4+ T cells sorted from blood. Subset indicated: CD45RA-negative fraction. The origin of this receptor is a woman under 40 in good health. The chain joins TRBV6-1 to TRBJ1-1, with a possible D match to TRBD1 (5 bases). The CDR3 protein is CASGETASMNTEAFF. CDR3 in DNA: TGTGCCAGCGGCGAGACAGCCAGCATGAACACTGAAGCTTTCTTT.